This T cell receptor (beta chain) originates from a study of T cell changes during pregnancy in multiple sclerosis (dated by TCRdb to about 2019). In the study overall: Changes in the T cell repertoire over the course of pregnancy were examined in this study in women with multiple sclerosis.

The CDR1 and CDR2 encoded by the germline V gene are SGHVS and FQNEAQ. Trimming removed 8 bases from V and 7 bases from J, leaving 24 bases between the germline ends. From cysteine to phenylalanine, the CDR3 is 16 amino acids long. The only DNA kept is the CDR3, 48 bases in frame from the first base. This clone was recorded once. Its antigen remains unidentified. Per-base quality was not reported, and no clone a single base away is much larger than it. The library relied on the immunoSEQ multiplex PCR assay. What TCRdb holds here is the immuneACCESS table cut down to in-frame rearrangements. Part of the clones is not present; checked against another copy, under half of the missing clones reflect an unresolved V gene, and the others are unexplained. The sample contains about 59,000 clones, more than 85% of them found a single time. The ten largest make up more than 2% of the sample.

The sequence was collected from a female donor with multiple sclerosis, enrolled in a pregnancy study. The V gene is TRBV7-8 and the J gene is TRBJ2-1; the D region possibly corresponds to TRBD2 (6 bases align). The specimen comprised CD8+ T cells from peripheral blood mononuclear cells, sampled in the third trimester of pregnancy. The CDR3 here reads CASDHLRAGWGNEQFF. The DNA sequence reads TGTGCCAGCGACCATTTGCGGGCGGGGTGGGGAAATGAGCAGTTCTTC.